Sequencing of this TCR beta chain was carried out in a study of beta chain features in type 1 diabetes. cDNA synthesis used the whole RNA isolate, giving expressed TCRB sequences. The method was immunoSEQ multiplex PCR; TCRdb's version includes in-frame clones alone and lacks a portion of them. This repertoire shows some 190,000 clones, around 8% found once; its top ten account for about 1%. Study results and limitations: TCRB CDR3s from Type 1 diabetes patients were moderately but significantly shorter in all four CD4+ subsets.

This clone was recorded at least ten times. Its target is unknown. Germline loops: CDR1 MGHRA, CDR2 YSYEKL. V lost 4 bases and J 7 bases, leaving 14 bases between the germline ends. CDR3 size: 13 residues. This chain links TRBV4-1 with TRBJ2-7, with D possibly TRBD1 on 6 matching bases. The material sequenced was central memory CD4+ T cells from blood. This TCR derives from a woman aged 40 to 49 with type 1 diabetes. The DNA of the CDR3 is TGCGCCAGCAGCCCGTCACAGGGCTGGGAGCAGTACTTC. Residues: CASSPSQGWEQYF.